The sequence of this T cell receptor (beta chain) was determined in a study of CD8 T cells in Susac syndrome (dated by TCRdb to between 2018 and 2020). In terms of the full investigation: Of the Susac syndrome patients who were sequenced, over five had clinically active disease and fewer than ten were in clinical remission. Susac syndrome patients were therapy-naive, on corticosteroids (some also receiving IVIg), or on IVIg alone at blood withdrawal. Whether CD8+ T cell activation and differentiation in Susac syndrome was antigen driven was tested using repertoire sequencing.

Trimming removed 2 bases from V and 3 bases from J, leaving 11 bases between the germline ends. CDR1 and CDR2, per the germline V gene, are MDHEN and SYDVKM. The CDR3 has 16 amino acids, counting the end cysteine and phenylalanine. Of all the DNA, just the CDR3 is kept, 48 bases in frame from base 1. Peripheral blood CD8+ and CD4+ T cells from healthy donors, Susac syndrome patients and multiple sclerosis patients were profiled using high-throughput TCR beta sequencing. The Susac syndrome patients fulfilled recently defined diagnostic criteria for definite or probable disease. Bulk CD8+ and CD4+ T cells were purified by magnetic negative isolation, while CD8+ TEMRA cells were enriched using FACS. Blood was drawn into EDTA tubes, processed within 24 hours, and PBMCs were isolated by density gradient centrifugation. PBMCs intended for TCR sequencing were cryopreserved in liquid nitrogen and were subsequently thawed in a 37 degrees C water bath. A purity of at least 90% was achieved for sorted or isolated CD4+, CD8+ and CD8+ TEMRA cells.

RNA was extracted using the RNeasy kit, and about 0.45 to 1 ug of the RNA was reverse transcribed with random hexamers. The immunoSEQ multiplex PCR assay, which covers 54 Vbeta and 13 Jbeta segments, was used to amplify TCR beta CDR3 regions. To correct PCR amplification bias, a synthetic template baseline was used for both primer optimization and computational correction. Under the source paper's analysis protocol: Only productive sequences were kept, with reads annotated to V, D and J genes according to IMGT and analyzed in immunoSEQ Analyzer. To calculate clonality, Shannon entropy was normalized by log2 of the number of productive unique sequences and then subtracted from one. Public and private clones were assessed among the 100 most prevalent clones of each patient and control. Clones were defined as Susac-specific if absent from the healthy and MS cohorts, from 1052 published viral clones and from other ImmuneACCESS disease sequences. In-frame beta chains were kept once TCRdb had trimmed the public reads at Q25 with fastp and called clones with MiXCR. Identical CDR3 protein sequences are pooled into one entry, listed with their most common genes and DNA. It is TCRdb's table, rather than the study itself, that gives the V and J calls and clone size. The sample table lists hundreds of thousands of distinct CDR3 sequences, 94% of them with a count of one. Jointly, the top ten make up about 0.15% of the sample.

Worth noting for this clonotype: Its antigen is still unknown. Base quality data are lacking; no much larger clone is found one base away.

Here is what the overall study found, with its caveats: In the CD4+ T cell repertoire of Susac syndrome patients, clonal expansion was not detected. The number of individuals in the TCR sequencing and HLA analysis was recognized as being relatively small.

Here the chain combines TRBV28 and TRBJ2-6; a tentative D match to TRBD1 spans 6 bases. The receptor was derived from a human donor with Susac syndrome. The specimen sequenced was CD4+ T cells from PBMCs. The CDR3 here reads CASSLAGVGGANVLTF. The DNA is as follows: TGTGCCAGCAGTTTAGCAGGGGTCGGTGGGGCCAACGTCCTGACTTTC.